The sequence of this TCR beta chain was determined in a study of T cells in Graves' hyperthyroidism and ophthalmopathy. What was amplified from RNA transcripts were TCR beta CDR3 regions. In the first-round RT-PCR of the TCR CDR3, the HTBI primer set was used. TCRdb reprocessed the multiplex PCR reads with MiXCR, giving one entry per CDR3 protein. The sample gives about 350,000 distinct CDR3 sequences, around a sixth of which show up once; about 16% is in the top ten. This clonotype occurred many times. The CDR3 has 13 amino acids. Trimming took off 8 bases at V and 3 bases at J, with 13 bases between the two ends. Germline CDR1 and CDR2: MNHEY and SVGAGI.

The sequence derives from a woman aged 40-49 years with Graves' ophthalmopathy. This rearrangement joins TRBV6-5 to TRBJ1-1; D is uncertain. Sequenced material: blood. The CDR3 DNA reads as TGTGCCAGCCTTAACCCCCACCACACTGAAGCTTTCTTT. It specifies CASLNPHHTEAFF.